The rows below give T cell receptor beta chains drawn from one sample of a study of T-cell reconstitution after alpha-beta-depleted transplantation in children. TCRdb re-called the PCR reads with MiXCR, one entry per CDR3 protein. Found here are roughly 200,000 distinct CDR3 sequences, around 8.4% of them singletons; the top ten hold 35% to 45%. The source was PBMCs, mostly from graft donor cells, collected 360 days after TCRalphabeta/CD19-depleted stem cell transplant. The receptors were gathered from a male patient aged 2-15 years who had a stem cell transplant for acute myeloid leukemia, so the T cells may come from the graft donor. The CDR3 runs from the conserved cysteine through the conserved F or W. A D gene is named only where the DNA matches it firmly. Clone size is not always given. Where it is, it says once, few, many or a class for expanded clones.

>TRBJ2-1|many|NA|TRBV20-1
CSASVPPRLPIENEQFF
TGCAGTGCTAGCGTACCTCCGCGACTCCCGATAGAAAATGAGCAGTTCTTC
>TRBJ2-3|many|NA|TRBV12-5
CASGLVRRAGSTDTQYF
TGTGCTAGTGGTTTGGTAAGGAGGGCAGGGAGCACAGATACGCAGTATTTT
>TRBJ1-6|many|TRBD1|TRBV20-1
CSAGGGRGYRSPLHF
TGCAGTGCTGGCGGCGGCAGGGGGTACAGATCACCCCTCCACTTT
>TRBJ2-7|many|NA|TRBV7-6
CASSSLRDYEQYF
TGTGCCAGCAGCTCCCTCAGAGACTACGAGCAGTACTTC
>TRBJ2-3|NA|TRBD2|TRBV5-5
CASSAGGRYTQYF
TGTGCCAGCAGCGCGGGGGGGAGATATACGCAGTATTTT
>TRBJ1-2|NA|TRBD1|TRBV5-1
CASSSTGDRYGYTF
TGCGCCAGCAGCTCGACAGGGGATCGCTATGGCTACACCTTC
>TRBJ2-5|few|NA|TRBV5-1
CASSWDPMRTQYF
TGCGCCAGCAGCTGGGACCCCATGAGGACCCAGTACTTC
>TRBJ2-7|many|NA|TRBV10-3
CAISDFSYEQYF
TGTGCCATCAGCGATTTCAGCTACGAGCAGTACTTC
>TRBJ2-7|few|NA|TRBV4-3
CASSQGWLGPYEQYF
TGCGCCAGCAGCCAAGGTTGGCTAGGGCCCTACGAGCAGTACTTC
>TRBJ2-1|many|NA|TRBV20-1
CSAGWGNEQFF
TGCAGTGCTGGGTGGGGGAATGAGCAGTTCTTC
>TRBJ2-3|NA|TRBD2|TRBV6-4
CASSSLAGDTDTQYF
TGTGCCAGCAGCAGCCTAGCGGGTGACACAGATACGCAGTATTTT
>TRBJ2-1|few|TRBD1|TRBV7-6
CASSSTGPYNEQFF
TGTGCCAGCAGCTCGACAGGGCCGTACAATGAGCAGTTCTTC
>TRBJ2-7|NA|TRBD2|TRBV20-1
CSALTSSGGDEQYF
TGCAGTGCTCTAACTTCTAGCGGGGGAGACGAGCAGTACTTC
>TRBJ2-3|NA|NA|TRBV9
CASSVGPRAGTDTQYF
TGTGCCAGCAGCGTAGGGCCCCGGGCGGGCACAGATACGCAGTATTTT
>TRBJ2-2|few|NA|TRBV11-1
CASSPPGRLNTGELFF
TGTGCCAGCAGCCCCCCGGGACGACTGAACACCGGGGAGCTGTTTTTT
>TRBJ2-7|few|TRBD1|TRBV10-3
CAISTAGQGAYEQYF
TGTGCCATCAGTACCGCTGGACAGGGGGCCTACGAGCAGTACTTC
>TRBJ2-1|many|NA|TRBV12-3/TRBV12-4
CASSSVSYNEQFF
TGTGCCAGCAGCTCAGTATCCTACAATGAGCAGTTCTTC
>TRBJ1-3|NA|NA|TRBV12-3/TRBV12-4
CASSLHNSGNTIYF
TGTGCCAGCAGTCTCCACAACTCTGGAAACACCATATATTTT
>TRBJ1-1|NA|NA|TRBV5-1
CASSLRRGTEAFF
TGCGCCAGCAGCTTGAGGCGGGGGACTGAAGCTTTCTTT
>TRBJ2-3|NA|TRBD2|TRBV28
CASGTSGGAPDTQYF
TGTGCCAGTGGGACTAGCGGGGGGGCCCCAGATACGCAGTATTTT
>TRBJ2-5|few|TRBD2|TRBV29-1
CSVEREGGWQETQYF
TGCAGCGTTGAGAGGGAGGGTGGGTGGCAAGAGACCCAGTACTTC
>TRBJ2-1|NA|NA|TRBV12-3/TRBV12-4
CASSLGGTASYNEQFF
TGTGCCAGCAGTTTAGGGGGCACCGCCTCCTACAATGAGCAGTTCTTC